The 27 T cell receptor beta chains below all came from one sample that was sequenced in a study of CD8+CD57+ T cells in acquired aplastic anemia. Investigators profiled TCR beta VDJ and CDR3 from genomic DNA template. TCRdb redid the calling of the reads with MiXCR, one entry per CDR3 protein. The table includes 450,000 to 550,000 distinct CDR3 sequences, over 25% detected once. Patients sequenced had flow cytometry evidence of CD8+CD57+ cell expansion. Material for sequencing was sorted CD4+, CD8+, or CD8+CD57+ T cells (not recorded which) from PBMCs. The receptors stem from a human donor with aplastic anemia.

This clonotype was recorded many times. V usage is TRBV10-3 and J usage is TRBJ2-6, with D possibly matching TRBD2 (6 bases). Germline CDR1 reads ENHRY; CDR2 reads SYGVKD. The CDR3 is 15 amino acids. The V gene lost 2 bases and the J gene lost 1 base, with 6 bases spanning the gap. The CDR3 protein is CAISEGGSGANVLTF. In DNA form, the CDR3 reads TGTGCCATCAGTGAGGGGGGGTCTGGGGCCAACGTCCTGACTTTC.

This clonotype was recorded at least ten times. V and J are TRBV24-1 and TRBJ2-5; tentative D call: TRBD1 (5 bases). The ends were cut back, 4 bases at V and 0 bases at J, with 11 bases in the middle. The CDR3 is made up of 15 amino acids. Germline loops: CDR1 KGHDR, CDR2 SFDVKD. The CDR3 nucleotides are TGTGCCACCAGTGACCTTAGACAGAACCAAGAGACCCAGTACTTC. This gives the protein CATSDLRQNQETQYF.

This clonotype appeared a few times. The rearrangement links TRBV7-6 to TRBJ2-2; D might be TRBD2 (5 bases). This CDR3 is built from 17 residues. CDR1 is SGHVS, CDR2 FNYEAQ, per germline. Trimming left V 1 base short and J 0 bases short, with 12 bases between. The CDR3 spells CASSLGAVSANTGELFF. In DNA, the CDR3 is TGTGCCAGCAGCTTAGGGGCCGTTAGCGCGAACACCGGGGAGCTGTTTTTT.

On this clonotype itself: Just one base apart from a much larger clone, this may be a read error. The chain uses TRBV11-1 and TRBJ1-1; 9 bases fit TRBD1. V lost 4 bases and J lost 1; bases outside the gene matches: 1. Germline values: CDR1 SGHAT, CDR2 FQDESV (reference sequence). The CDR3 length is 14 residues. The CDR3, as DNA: TGTGCCAGCAGCTGGGACAGGGCGAACACTGAAGCTTTCTTT. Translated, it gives CASSWDRANTEAFF. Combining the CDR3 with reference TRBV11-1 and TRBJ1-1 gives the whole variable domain EAEVAQSPRYKITEKSQAVAFWCDPISGHATLYWYRQILGQGPELLVQFQDESVVDDSQLPKDRFSAERLKGVDSTLKIQPAELGDSAMYLCASSWDRANTEAFFGQGTRLTVV.

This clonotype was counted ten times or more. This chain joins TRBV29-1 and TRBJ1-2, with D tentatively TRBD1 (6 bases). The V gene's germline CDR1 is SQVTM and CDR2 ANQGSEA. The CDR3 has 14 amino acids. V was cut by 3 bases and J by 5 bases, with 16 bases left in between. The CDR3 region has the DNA TGCAGCGTTGAGAGGACAGATTCGACGTATGGCTACACCTTC. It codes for CSVERTDSTYGYTF.

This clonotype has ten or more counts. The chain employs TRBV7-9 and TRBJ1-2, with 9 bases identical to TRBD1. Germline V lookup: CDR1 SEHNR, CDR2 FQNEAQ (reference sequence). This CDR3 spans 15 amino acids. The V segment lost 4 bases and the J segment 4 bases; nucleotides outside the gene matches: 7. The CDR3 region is CASSSAGQGSYGYTF. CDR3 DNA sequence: TGTGCCAGCAGCTCGGCCGGACAGGGGAGCTATGGCTACACCTTC. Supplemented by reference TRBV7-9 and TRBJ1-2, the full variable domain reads DTGVSQNPRHKITKRGQNVTFRCDPISEHNRLYWYRQTLGQGPEFLTYFQNEAQLEKSRLLSDRFSAERPKGSFSTLEIQRTEQGDSAMYLCASSSAGQGSYGYTFGSGTRLTVV.

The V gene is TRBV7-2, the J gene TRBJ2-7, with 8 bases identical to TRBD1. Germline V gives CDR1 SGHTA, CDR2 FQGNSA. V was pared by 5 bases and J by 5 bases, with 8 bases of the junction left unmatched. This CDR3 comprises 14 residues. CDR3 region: CASSPRTGHHEQYF. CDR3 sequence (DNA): TGTGCCAGCAGCCCCAGGACAGGGCACCACGAGCAGTACTTC.

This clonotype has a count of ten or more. CDR3 residues: CASREDRKETQYF. The CDR3 bases are TGTGCCAGCAGGGAGGACAGAAAAGAGACCCAGTACTTC. The chain uses TRBV2 and TRBJ2-5, with D possibly TRBD1 on 6 matching bases. Looked up from germline, CDR1 is SNHLY and CDR2 is FYNNEI. The length of the CDR3 is 13 residues. The ends were cut back, 6 bases at V and 3 bases at J, with 11 bases in the middle.

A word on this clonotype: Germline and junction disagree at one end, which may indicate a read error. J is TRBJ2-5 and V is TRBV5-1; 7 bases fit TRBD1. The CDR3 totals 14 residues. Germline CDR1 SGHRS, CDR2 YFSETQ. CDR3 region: CASSIGTAEETQHF. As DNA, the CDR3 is TGCGCCAGCAGCATCGGGACAGCTGAAGAGACCCAGCACTTC. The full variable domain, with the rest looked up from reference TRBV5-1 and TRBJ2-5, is KAGVTQTPRYLIKTRGQQVTLSCSPISGHRSVSWYQQTPGQGLQFLFEYFSETQRNKGNFPGRFSGRQFSNSRSEMNVSTLELGDSALYLCASSIGTAEETQHFGPGTRLLVL.

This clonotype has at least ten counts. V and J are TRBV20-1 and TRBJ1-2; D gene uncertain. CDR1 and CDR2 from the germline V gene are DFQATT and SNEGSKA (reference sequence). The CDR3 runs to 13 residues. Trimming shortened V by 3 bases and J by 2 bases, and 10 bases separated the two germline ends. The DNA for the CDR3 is TGCAGTGCTAGTCATGAAGGCAACTATGGCTACACCTTC. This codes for CSASHEGNYGYTF.

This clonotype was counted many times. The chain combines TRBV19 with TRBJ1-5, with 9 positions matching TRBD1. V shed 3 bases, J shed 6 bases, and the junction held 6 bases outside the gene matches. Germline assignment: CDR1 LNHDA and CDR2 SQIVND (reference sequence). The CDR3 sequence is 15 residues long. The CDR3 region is CASSIGTGRSQPQHF. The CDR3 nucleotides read TGTGCCAGTAGTATTGGGACAGGGAGAAGTCAGCCCCAGCATTTT. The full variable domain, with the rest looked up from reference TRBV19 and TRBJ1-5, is DGGITQSPKYLFRKEGQNVTLSCEQNLNHDAMYWYRQDPGQGLRLIYYSQIVNDFQKGDIAEGYSVSREKKESFPLTVTSAQKNPTAFYLCASSIGTGRSQPQHFGDGTRLSIL.

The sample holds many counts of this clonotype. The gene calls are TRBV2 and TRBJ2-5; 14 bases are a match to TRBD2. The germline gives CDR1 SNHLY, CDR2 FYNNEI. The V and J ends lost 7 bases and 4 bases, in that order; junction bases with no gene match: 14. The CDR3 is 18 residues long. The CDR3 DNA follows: TGTGCCAGCATCACACTAGGGGGACTAGCGGGAGACCGAGAGACCCAGTACTTC. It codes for CASITLGGLAGDRETQYF.

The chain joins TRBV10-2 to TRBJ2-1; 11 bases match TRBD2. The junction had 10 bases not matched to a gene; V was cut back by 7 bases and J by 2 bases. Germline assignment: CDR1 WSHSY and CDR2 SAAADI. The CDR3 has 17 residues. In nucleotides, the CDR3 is TGCGCCAGCAAAATTTTGGAGACTAGCGGGACCTACAATGAGCAGTTCTTC. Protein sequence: CASKILETSGTYNEQFF.

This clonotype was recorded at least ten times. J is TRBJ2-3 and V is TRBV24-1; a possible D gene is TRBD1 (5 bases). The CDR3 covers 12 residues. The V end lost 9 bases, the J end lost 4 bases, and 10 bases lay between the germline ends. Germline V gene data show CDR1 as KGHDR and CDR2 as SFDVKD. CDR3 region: CATAARADTQYF. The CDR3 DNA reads TGTGCCACCGCCGCCAGGGCAGATACGCAGTATTTT.

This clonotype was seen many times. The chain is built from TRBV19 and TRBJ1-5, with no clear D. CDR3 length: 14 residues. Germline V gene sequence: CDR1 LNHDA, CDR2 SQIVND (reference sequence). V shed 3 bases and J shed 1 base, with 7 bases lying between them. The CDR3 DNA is TGTGCCAGTAGTATGTCGGGGAGCAATCAGCCCCAGCATTTT. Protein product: CASSMSGSNQPQHF.

The CDR3 nucleotides read TGTGCCACCAGTGATGGTAGGCGGCCTCAGCATTTT. Translating it yields CATSDGRRPQHF. The V call is TRBV24-1, the J call TRBJ1-5; unclear D gene. The CDR3 length is 12 residues. The germline V gene has CDR1 KGHDR and CDR2 SFDVKD. Trimming stripped 3 bases from V and 13 bases from J, with 12 bases between.

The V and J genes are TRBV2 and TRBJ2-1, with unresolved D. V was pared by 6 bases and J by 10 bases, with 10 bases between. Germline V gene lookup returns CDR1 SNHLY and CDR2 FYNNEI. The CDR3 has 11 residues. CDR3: CASSHSREQFF. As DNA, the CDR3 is TGTGCCAGCAGCCACTCGCGAGAGCAGTTCTTC. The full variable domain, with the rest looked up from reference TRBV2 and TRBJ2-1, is EPEVTQTPSHQVTQMGQEVILRCVPISNHLYFYWYRQILGQKVEFLVSFYNNEISEKSEIFDDQFSVERPDGSNFTLKIRSTKLEDSAMYFCASSHSREQFFGPGTRLTVL.

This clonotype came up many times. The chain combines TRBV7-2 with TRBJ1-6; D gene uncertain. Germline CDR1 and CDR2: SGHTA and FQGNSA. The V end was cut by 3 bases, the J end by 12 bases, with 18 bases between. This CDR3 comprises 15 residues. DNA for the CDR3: TGTGCCAGCAGCTTGGGCCCCGGTCCTAGATTACCCCTCCACTTT. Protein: CASSLGPGPRLPLHF.

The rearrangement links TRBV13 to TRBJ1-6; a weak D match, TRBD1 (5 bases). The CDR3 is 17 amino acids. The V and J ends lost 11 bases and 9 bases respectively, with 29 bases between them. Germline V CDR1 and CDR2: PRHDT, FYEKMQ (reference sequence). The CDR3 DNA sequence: TGTGCCCATCCCCAGAACCGGGGGGTATCGGGGGGTTCACCCCTCCACTTT. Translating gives CAHPQNRGVSGGSPLHF.

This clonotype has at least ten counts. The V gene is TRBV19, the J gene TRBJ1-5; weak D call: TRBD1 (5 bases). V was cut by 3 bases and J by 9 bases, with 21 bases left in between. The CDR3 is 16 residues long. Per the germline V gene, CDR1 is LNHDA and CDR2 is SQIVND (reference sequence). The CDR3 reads CASSMDSGDRGWPQHF. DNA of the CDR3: TGTGCCAGTAGTATGGATTCCGGGGACCGAGGTTGGCCCCAGCATTTT. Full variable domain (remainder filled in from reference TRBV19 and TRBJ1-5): DGGITQSPKYLFRKEGQNVTLSCEQNLNHDAMYWYRQDPGQGLRLIYYSQIVNDFQKGDIAEGYSVSREKKESFPLTVTSAQKNPTAFYLCASSMDSGDRGWPQHFGDGTRLSIL.

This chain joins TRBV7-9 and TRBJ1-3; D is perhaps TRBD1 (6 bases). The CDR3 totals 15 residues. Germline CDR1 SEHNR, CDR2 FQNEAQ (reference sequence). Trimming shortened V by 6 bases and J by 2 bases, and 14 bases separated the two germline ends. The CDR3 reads CASRDTGPAGNTIYF. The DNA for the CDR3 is TGTGCCAGCAGGGATACAGGGCCCGCTGGAAACACCATATATTTT.

CDR3 sequence: CASIGGLGYNSPLHF. The CDR3 coding sequence is TGTGCCAGCATCGGGGGGCTGGGTTATAATTCACCCCTCCACTTT. This rearrangement joins TRBV11-2 to TRBJ1-6; the D gene is possibly TRBD1 (6 bases). The CDR3 has 15 residues. CDR1 and CDR2 (germline): SGHAT, FQNNGV. Trimming left V 7 bases short and J 4 bases short, with 14 bases between.

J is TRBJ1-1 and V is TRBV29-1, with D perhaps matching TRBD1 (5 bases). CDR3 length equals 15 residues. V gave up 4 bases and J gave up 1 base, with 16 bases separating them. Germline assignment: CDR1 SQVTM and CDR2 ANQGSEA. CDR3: CSVVLGGTANTEAFF. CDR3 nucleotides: TGCAGCGTTGTGCTGGGGGGTACAGCGAACACTGAAGCTTTCTTT.

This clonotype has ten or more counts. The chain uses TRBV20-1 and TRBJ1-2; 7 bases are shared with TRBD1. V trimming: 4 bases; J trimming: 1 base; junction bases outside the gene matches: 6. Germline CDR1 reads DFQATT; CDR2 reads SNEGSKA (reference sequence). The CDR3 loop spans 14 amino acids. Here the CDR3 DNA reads TGCAGTGCTAAGGGACAGCGACATAACTATGGCTACACCTTC. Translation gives CSAKGQRHNYGYTF.

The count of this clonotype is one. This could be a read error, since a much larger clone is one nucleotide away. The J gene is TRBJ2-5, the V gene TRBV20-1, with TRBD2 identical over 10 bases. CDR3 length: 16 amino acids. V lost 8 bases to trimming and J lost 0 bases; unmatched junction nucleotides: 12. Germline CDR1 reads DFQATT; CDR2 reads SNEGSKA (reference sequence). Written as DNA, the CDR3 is TGCAGTACTTACAGACCGGGACTAGCGAACCAAGAGACCCAGTACTTC. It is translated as CSTYRPGLANQETQYF.

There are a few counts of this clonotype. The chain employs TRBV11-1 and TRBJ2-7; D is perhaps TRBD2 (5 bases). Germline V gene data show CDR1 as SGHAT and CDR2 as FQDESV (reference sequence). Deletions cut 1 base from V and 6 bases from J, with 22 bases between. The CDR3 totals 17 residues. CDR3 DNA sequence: TGTGCCAGCAGCTTAGATAACTTCGGGATCGGGTTGCGCGAGCAGTACTTC. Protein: CASSLDNFGIGLREQYF.

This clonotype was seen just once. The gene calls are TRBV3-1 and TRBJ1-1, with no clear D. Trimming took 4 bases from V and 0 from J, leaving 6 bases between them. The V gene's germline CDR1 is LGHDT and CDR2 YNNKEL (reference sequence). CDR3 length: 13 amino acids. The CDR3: CASSPELNTEAFF. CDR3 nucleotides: TGTGCCAGCAGCCCCGAACTGAACACTGAAGCTTTCTTT.